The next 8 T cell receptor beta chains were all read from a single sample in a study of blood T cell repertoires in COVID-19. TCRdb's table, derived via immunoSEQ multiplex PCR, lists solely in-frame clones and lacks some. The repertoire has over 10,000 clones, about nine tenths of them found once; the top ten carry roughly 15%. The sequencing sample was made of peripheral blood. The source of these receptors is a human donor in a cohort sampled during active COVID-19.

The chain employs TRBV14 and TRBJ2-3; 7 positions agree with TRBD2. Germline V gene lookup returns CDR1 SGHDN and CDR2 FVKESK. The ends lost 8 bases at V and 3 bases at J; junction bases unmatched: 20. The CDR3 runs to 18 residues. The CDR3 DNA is TGTGCCAGCTCACGCCGAGGGTTAGCGGGTGCTGGTACAGATACGCAGTATTTT. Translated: CASSRRGLAGAGTDTQYF.

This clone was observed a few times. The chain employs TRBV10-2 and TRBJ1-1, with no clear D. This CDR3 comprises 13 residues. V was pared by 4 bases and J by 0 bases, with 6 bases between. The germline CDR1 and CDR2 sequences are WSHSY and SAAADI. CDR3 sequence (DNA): TGCGCCAGCAGTGGGGCTATGAACACTGAAGCTTTCTTT. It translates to CASSGAMNTEAFF.

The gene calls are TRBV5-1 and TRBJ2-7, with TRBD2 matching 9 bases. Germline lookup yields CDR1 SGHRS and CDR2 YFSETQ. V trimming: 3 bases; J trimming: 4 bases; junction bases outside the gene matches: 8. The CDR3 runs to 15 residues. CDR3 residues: CASSWTAGLAYEQYF. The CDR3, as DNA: TGCGCCAGCAGCTGGACTGCGGGACTAGCTTACGAGCAGTACTTC.

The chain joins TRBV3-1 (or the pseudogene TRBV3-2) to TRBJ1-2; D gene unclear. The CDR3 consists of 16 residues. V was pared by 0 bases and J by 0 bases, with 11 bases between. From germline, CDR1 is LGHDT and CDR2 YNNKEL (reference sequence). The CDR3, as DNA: TGTGCCAGCAGCCAAGATCGAGGAATTACTAACTATGGCTACACCTTC. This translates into CASSQDRGITNYGYTF.

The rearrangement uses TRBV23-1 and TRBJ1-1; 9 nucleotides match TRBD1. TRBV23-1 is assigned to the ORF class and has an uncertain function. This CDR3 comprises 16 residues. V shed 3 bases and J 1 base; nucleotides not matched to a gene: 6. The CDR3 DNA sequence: TGCGCCAGCAGTCATTCTTTGGGACAGGGGAACACTGAAGCTTTCTTT. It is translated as CASSHSLGQGNTEAFF.

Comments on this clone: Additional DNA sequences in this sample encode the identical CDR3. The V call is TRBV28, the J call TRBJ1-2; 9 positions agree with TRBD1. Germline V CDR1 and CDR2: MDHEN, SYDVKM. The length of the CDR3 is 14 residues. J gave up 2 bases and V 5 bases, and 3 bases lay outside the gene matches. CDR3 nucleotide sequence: TGTGCCAGCAGTCTGGGGACAGGGAACTATGGCTACACCTTC. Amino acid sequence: CASSLGTGNYGYTF.

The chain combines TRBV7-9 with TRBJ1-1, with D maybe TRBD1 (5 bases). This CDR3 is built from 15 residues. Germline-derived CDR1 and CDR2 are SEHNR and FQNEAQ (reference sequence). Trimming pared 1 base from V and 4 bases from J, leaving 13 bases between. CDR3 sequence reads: CASSLVFGASTEAFF. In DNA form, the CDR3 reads TGTGCCAGCAGCTTAGTATTTGGGGCGAGCACTGAAGCTTTCTTT.

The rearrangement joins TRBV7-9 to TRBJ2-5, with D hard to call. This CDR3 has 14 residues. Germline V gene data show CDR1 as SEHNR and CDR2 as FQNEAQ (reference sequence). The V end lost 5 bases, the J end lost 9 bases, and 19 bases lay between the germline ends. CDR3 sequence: CASSPEVFPQAQYF. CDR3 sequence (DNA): TGTGCCAGCAGCCCCGAAGTTTTTCCCCAGGCCCAGTACTTC.